This TCR beta chain emerged from a study of T cell repertoires in cytomegalovirus infection. Losses at the gene ends were 6 bases for V and 5 bases for J; bases not matched to a gene: 11. Per the germline V gene, CDR1 is SGHRS and CDR2 is YFSETQ. This CDR3 spans 15 amino acids. TCRdb re-analysed the reads in MiXCR, keeping a single row per CDR3 protein. In the table there are more than 500,000 distinct CDR3 sequences, 15% to 20% of which are singletons. The sequenced sample was CD8+ T cells from PBMCs. This clonotype originated in a human donor in good health (CMV status not recorded). Some clones in this sample may be carry-over from other donors' samples. The chain has TRBV5-1 and TRBJ2-5, with 9 bases matching TRBD2. The chain's CDR3 is CASTIAGESGETQYF. CDR3 bases: TGCGCCAGCACGATAGCGGGGGAATCGGGGGAGACCCAGTACTTC.